The 16 T cell receptor beta chains given below trace back to one sample, sequenced in a study of T cell responses to AZD1222 COVID-19 vaccine. TCRdb's copy holds only in-frame clones and misses some; the assay was immunoSEQ multiplex PCR. Of some 94,000 clones listed, roughly nine tenths are singletons. The specimen comprised peripheral blood, sampled 28 days after the second AZD1222 dose. Receptors originate from an adult who received the AZD1222 COVID-19 vaccine.

The chain employs TRBV7-9 and TRBJ1-6, with unresolved D. CDR3 length: 13 residues. The V end was cut by 2 bases, the J end by 8 bases, with 7 bases between. Germline-derived CDR1 and CDR2 are SEHNR and FQNEAQ (reference sequence). Here the CDR3 reads CASSLFQDSPLHF. The CDR3 DNA sequence: TGTGCCAGCAGCTTATTTCAGGATTCACCCCTCCACTTT.

The chain links TRBV10-3 to TRBJ2-2, with TRBD2 identical over 12 bases. The CDR3 runs 17 residues. The junction had 4 bases not matched to a gene; V was cut back by 4 bases and J by 1 base. CDR1 and CDR2 from the germline V gene are ENHRY and SYGVKD. In DNA, the CDR3 is TGTGCCATCAGTGTAAGGACTAGCGGGGAGAACACCGGGGAGCTGTTTTTT. This codes for CAISVRTSGENTGELFF.

In DNA form, the CDR3 reads TGTGCCAGCAGTAGCCCGGGGTTGACCGAGCAGTACTTC. Residues: CASSSPGLTEQYF. J is TRBJ2-7 and V is TRBV28, with D tentatively TRBD2 (5 bases). Germline CDR1 reads MDHEN; CDR2 reads SYDVKM. V lost 5 bases, J lost 6 bases, and 14 bases lay in between. The CDR3 sequence is 13 residues long.

The chain is built from TRBV28 and TRBJ2-3; 9 bases agree with TRBD2. There are 18 residues in the CDR3. The junction had 16 bases not matched to a gene; V was cut back by 5 bases and J by 4 bases. The germline V gene encodes CDR1 MDHEN and CDR2 SYDVKM. CDR3 loop: CASSQTTLVAGESDTQYF. CDR3 nucleotides: TGTGCCAGCAGTCAAACGACCCTGGTAGCGGGGGAATCAGATACGCAGTATTTT.

The V call is TRBV30, the J call TRBJ1-3; no firm D call. The CDR3 covers 10 residues. V lost 1 base and J lost 8, with 3 bases in between. Germline CDR1 reads GTSNPN; CDR2 reads SVGIG (reference sequence). The CDR3 nucleotides read TGTGCCTGGAGTGCGGACACCATATATTTT. This gives the protein CAWSADTIYF.

The genes are TRBV9 and TRBJ2-5; 8 bases agree with TRBD2. Losses at the gene ends were 3 bases for V and 2 bases for J; bases not matched to a gene: 6. Germline V lookup: CDR1 SGDLS, CDR2 YYNGEE. The CDR3 is 15 residues long. CDR3 sequence (DNA): TGTGCCAGCAGCGCGTTAGCGGGGCTACAAGAGACCCAGTACTTC. This encodes CASSALAGLQETQYF.

The gene calls are TRBV13 and TRBJ2-7; unclear D gene. Germline CDR1 and CDR2: PRHDT and FYEKMQ (reference sequence). The germline V and J ends were trimmed by 5 bases and 4 bases, with 21 bases remaining between them. The CDR3 loop spans 16 amino acids. CDR3 in amino acids: CASSVDGDLPSYEQYF. Written as DNA, the CDR3 is TGTGCCAGCAGCGTAGACGGAGACCTCCCCTCGTACGAGCAGTACTTC.

The rearrangement links TRBV27 to TRBJ1-2; D ambiguous. V lost 3 bases, J lost 2 bases, and 10 bases lay in between. Looked up from germline, CDR1 is MNHEY and CDR2 is SMNVEV (reference sequence). This CDR3 is 14 amino acids long. CDR3 in DNA: TGTGCCAGCAGTTTGGCGGGGATGAACTATGGCTACACCTTC. Translated: CASSLAGMNYGYTF.

V gene TRBV7-2 combines with J gene TRBJ2-7; TRBD2 agrees at 7 bases. From germline, CDR1 is SGHTA and CDR2 FQGNSA. The V segment lost 2 bases and the J segment 2 bases; nucleotides outside the gene matches: 3. CDR3 length equals 14 residues. The CDR3 DNA is TGTGCCAGCAGCTTACTAGCGGTGACCTACGAGCAGTACGTC. Protein sequence: CASSLLAVTYEQYV.

This clone was found once. This sequence joins TRBV19 and TRBJ2-2; 15 bases are shared with TRBD2. This CDR3 contains 19 residues. CDR1 and CDR2 (germline): LNHDA, SQIVND (reference sequence). V was clipped by 3 bases and J by 0 bases; unmatched bases: 5. CDR3: CASSMEGLAGGSNTGELFF. DNA of the CDR3: TGTGCCAGTAGTATGGAGGGACTAGCGGGGGGATCGAACACCGGGGAGCTGTTTTTT.

The V and J genes are TRBV21-1 and TRBJ1-6; the tabulated D call, TRBD1, remains unverified against the DNA. TRBV21-1 is termed a pseudogene. The CDR3 runs 17 residues. The DNA of the CDR3 is TGTGCCAGCAGCAACACCGGGACAGGGGACGAGCGTTCACCCCTCCACTTT. Encoded protein: CASSNTGTGDERSPLHF.

The V call is TRBV9, the J call TRBJ2-3, with D unclear. CDR1 and CDR2 (germline): SGDLS, YYNGEE. The V end was cut by 0 bases, the J end by 2 bases, with 7 bases between. The CDR3 has 14 amino acids. The DNA of the CDR3 is TGTGCCAGCAGCGTAGAGGGCTACACAGATACGCAGTATTTT. Translated, it gives CASSVEGYTDTQYF.

The chain carries TRBV12-5 and TRBJ2-3; D uncertain. V dropped 6 bases and J dropped 1 base, with 14 bases sitting between them. This CDR3 comprises 15 residues. Germline CDR1 is LGHNT and CDR2 is FRNRAP. The CDR3 region has the DNA TGTGCTAGTGGCCCTGACCAAGGTCGCACAGATACGCAGTATTTT. Translating gives CASGPDQGRTDTQYF. The variable domain in full, with the rest retrieved from reference TRBV12-5 and TRBJ2-3, is DARVTQTPRHKVTEMGQEVTMRCQPILGHNTVFWYRQTMMQGLELLAYFRNRAPLDDSGMPKDRFSAEMPDATLATLKIQPSEPRDSAVYFCASGPDQGRTDTQYFGPGTRLTVL.

The chain recombines TRBV4-1 with TRBJ1-5; a weak D match, TRBD1 (5 bases). The length of the CDR3 is 16 residues. V lost 0 bases to trimming and J lost 1 base, with 10 bases between them. Germline CDR1 and CDR2: MGHRA and YSYEKL. CDR3 sequence: CASSQEGLSSNQPQHF. The DNA of the CDR3 is TGCGCCAGCAGCCAAGAGGGACTTTCCAGCAATCAGCCCCAGCATTTT.

This clone was seen a few times. The chain employs TRBV10-2 and TRBJ2-1; TRBD1 matches at 11 bases. V lost 7 bases, J lost 8 bases, and 7 bases stayed unmatched. Looked up from germline, CDR1 is WSHSY and CDR2 is SAAADI. This CDR3 has 14 amino acids. DNA of the CDR3: TGCGCCAGCAACGGGACAGGGGGAGCGGATGAGCAGTTCTTC. It is translated as CASNGTGGADEQFF.

The chain couples TRBV18 to TRBJ1-5, with D possibly matching TRBD1 (5 bases). Trimming removed 3 bases from V and 4 bases from J, with 25 bases in between. Germline CDR1 reads KGHSH; CDR2 reads LQKENI. This CDR3 has 19 residues. CDR3 sequence: CASSPSTGYTGEKNQPQHF. CDR3 coding DNA: TGTGCCAGCTCACCTAGCACCGGCTATACGGGGGAGAAGAATCAGCCCCAGCATTTT.